This T cell receptor beta chain was identified during a study of early stage breast cancer tumors. For this clone: What it binds is not known.

Each sample had two DNA replicates, roughly 0.5 ug blood or around 1.5 ug tissue. Using immunoSEQ multiplex PCR, the repertoire was profiled, and TCRdb retains in-frame clones only, with some absent. This table has about 50,000 clones, about three quarters appearing once. Germline CDR1 SGHRS, CDR2 YFSETQ. With 4 bases clipped from V and 10 bases from J, the junction kept 8 bases outside the gene matches. The CDR3 is made up of 15 amino acids. Study-level points and caveats: Commonly generated sequences made up most enriched TCRB sequences shared between patients. Compared with adjacent normal breast tissue, tumors showed 2 to 3-fold greater T cell density and higher clonality.

This clonotype originated in a person aged 30 to 39 with breast cancer. Sequenced: blood. This chain links TRBV5-1 with TRBJ2-1, with 13 nucleotides matching TRBD2. The CDR3 here is CASSPGLAGLGEQFF. CDR3 DNA: TGCGCCAGCAGCCCGGGACTAGCGGGATTAGGGGAGCAGTTCTTC. The whole variable domain, filled in from reference TRBV5-1 and TRBJ2-1, reads KAGVTQTPRYLIKTRGQQVTLSCSPISGHRSVSWYQQTPGQGLQFLFEYFSETQRNKGNFPGRFSGRQFSNSRSEMNVSTLELGDSALYLCASSPGLAGLGEQFFGPGTRLTVL.